A single sample is the source of the 9 T cell receptor beta chains below, sequenced in a study of cytomegalovirus exposure and HLA in healthy donors (dated by TCRdb to about 2017). Libraries were prepared through the immunoSEQ multiplex PCR assay. A mixture of 60 forward primers for TCR Vbeta segments and 13 reverse primers for TCR Jbeta segments was used in the multiplex PCR. TCRdb obtained this table from immuneACCESS and retained in-frame rearrangements with V and J assigned. These tables miss some clones; where compared with another copy, unresolved V genes account for less than half of the shortfall, and the remainder is unexplained. This sample is represented by around 280,000 clones; around 90% of them were singletons. The top ten hold approximately 2% of the sample. Sequencing used PBMCs. The receptors shown here come from a young woman in good health and CMV-seronegative.

The chain couples TRBV13 to TRBJ1-1; perhaps TRBD1 as D (5 bases). Germline V gives CDR1 PRHDT, CDR2 FYEKMQ (reference sequence). This CDR3 comprises 15 residues. V lost 4 bases, J lost 5 bases, and 17 bases lay in between. The CDR3 DNA sequence: TGTGCCAGCAGCTCAGACCAGGGAAGTCGGACTGAAGCTTTCTTT. Amino acid sequence: CASSSDQGSRTEAFF.

The chain carries TRBV5-6 and TRBJ2-7; D gene unclear. The CDR3 sequence is 13 residues long. Trimming shortened V by 0 bases and J by 2 bases, and 6 bases separated the two germline ends. Germline V lookup: CDR1 SGHDT, CDR2 YYEEEE. In DNA, the CDR3 is TGTGCCAGCAGCTTGGAACAGACCTACGAGCAGTACTTC. This translates into CASSLEQTYEQYF.

This sequence joins TRBV12-5 and TRBJ2-7; TRBD1 matches 7 bases. The length of the CDR3 is 15 residues. The germline CDR1 and CDR2 sequences are LGHNT and FRNRAP. Trimming at V came to 6 bases and at J to 6 bases, leaving 14 bases not matched to a gene. CDR3 protein: CASGPTPKPGGEQYF. In DNA, the CDR3 is TGTGCTAGTGGCCCTACACCTAAACCAGGGGGCGAGCAGTACTTC.

This clone appeared a single time. V gene TRBV6-1 combines with J gene TRBJ2-7, with 8 bases matching TRBD2. V shed 1 base, J shed 5 bases, and the junction held 4 bases outside the gene matches. Germline V gives CDR1 MNHNS, CDR2 SASEGT. This CDR3 region has 14 residues. The CDR3 spells CASSEGAGVNEQYF. The CDR3 region has the DNA TGTGCCAGCAGTGAAGGAGCGGGGGTAAACGAGCAGTACTTC.

This clone occurred once. This sequence joins TRBV19 and TRBJ1-1; unclear D gene. This CDR3 region has 11 residues. Germline CDR1 and CDR2: LNHDA and SQIVND (reference sequence). The V and J ends lost 3 bases and 8 bases respectively, with 7 bases between them. This CDR3 reads CASSMLSEAFF. CDR3 coding DNA: TGTGCCAGTAGTATGTTATCCGAAGCTTTCTTT.

This CDR3 reads CASSQPQGGYGYTF. The CDR3 coding sequence is TGTGCCAGCAGCCAACCACAGGGGGGCTATGGCTACACCTTC. The rearrangement joins TRBV4-2 to TRBJ1-2, with 8 bases fitting TRBD1. Germline CDR1 LGHNA, CDR2 YNFKEQ. The CDR3 has 14 residues. V dropped 2 bases and J dropped 4; count of bases not matched to a gene: 3.

V gene TRBV9 combines with J gene TRBJ2-3; 7 nucleotides line up with TRBD1. Germline values: CDR1 SGDLS, CDR2 YYNGEE. The V gene end was trimmed by 4 bases and the J gene end by 0 bases; junction bases not matched to a gene: 8. CDR3 length equals 16 residues. The CDR3 nucleotides are TGTGCCAGCAGCCCTCGGGACAGCCCTAGCACAGATACGCAGTATTTT. This codes for CASSPRDSPSTDTQYF. The variable domain in full, with the rest retrieved from reference TRBV9 and TRBJ2-3, is DSGVTQTPKHLITATGQRVTLRCSPRSGDLSVYWYQQSLDQGLQFLIQYYNGEERAKGNILERFSAQQFPDLHSELNLSSLELGDSALYFCASSPRDSPSTDTQYFGPGTRLTVL.

The gene calls are TRBV19 and TRBJ2-2; 10 bases map to TRBD2. Looked up from germline, CDR1 is LNHDA and CDR2 is SQIVND (reference sequence). J was trimmed by 6 bases and V by 9 bases; bases with no gene match: 16. CDR3 length: 17 amino acids. The CDR3 DNA follows: TGTGCCAGAAGAAGGGGTAGCGGGGGGTTTGACTCCGGGGAGCTGTTTTTT. This codes for CARRRGSGGFDSGELFF.

The chain couples TRBV6-4 to TRBJ2-1; D perhaps matches TRBD2 (6 bases). CDR3 length equals 15 residues. Germline loops: CDR1 MRHNA, CDR2 SNTAGT. V was pared by 6 bases and J by 4 bases, with 16 bases between. The CDR3 region has the DNA TGTGCCAGCAGACCAATGGGGGGAGGATACAATGAGCAGTTCTTC. This encodes CASRPMGGGYNEQFF.